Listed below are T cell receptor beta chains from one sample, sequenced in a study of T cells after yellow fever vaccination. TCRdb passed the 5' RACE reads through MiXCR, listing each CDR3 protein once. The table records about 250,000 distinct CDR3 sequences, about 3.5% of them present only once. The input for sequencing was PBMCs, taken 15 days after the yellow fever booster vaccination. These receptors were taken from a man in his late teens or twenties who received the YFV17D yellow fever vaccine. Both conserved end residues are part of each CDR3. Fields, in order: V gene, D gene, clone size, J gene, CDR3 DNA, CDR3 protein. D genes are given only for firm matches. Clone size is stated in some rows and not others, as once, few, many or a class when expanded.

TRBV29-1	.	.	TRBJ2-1	TGCAGCGTTGAAGAAGGAAGCCGGACCTACAATGAGCAGTTCTTC	CSVEEGSRTYNEQFF
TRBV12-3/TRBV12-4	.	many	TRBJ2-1	TGTGCCAGCCGCGAGGGGCGCAGACCGCACAATGAGCAGTTCTTC	CASREGRRPHNEQFF
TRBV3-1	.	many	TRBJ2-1	TGTGCCAGCAGCCCAACTCAGGGAGTCTACAATGAGCAGTTCTTC	CASSPTQGVYNEQFF
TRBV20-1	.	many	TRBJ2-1	TGCAGTCTAGGTACGGCAGGCCTCAATGAGCAGTTCTTC	CSLGTAGLNEQFF
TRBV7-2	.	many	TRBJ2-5	TGTGCCAGCAGTTCTCGGGGCCTCCTGGGGACGGAGACCCAGTACTTC	CASSSRGLLGTETQYF
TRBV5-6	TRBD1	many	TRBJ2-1	TGTGCCAGCAGCTTGGGAGACAGGGTATCCAATGAGCAGTTCTTC	CASSLGDRVSNEQFF
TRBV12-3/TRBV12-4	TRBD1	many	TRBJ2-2	TGTGCCAGCAAAAGGGGACAGGAGGAGACCGGGGAGCTGTTTTTT	CASKRGQEETGELFF
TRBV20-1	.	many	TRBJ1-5	TGCAGTGCTACCGGACGCAATCAGCCCCAGCATTTT	CSATGRNQPQHF
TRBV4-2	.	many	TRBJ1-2	TGTGCCAGCAGACCTATAGGGAGCGTCGGCTACACCTTC	CASRPIGSVGYTF
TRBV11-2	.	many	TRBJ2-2	TGTGCCAGCAGCCTTAGACTGGACAACACCGGGGAGCTGTTTTTT	CASSLRLDNTGELFF
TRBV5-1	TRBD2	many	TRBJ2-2	TGCGCCAGCAGCTTGGCTCTAGCGGGGAACACCGGGGAGCTGTTTTTT	CASSLALAGNTGELFF
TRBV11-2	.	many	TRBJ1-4	TGTGCCAGCAGCTTAAAGGGTTATGCTAATGAAAAACTGTTTTTT	CASSLKGYANEKLFF
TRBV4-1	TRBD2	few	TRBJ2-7	TGCGCCAGCAGCCCAACACCCGCGGGGGGACCCTACGAGCAGTACTTC	CASSPTPAGGPYEQYF
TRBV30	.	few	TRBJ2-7	TGTGCCTGGAGGGTCGCCCCGGGACGGGGGTCCTACGAGCAGTACTTC	CAWRVAPGRGSYEQYF
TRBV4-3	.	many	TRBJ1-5	TGCGCCAGCACCCCATTCCTCGGGGGCAATCAGCCCCAGCATTTT	CASTPFLGGNQPQHF
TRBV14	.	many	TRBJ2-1	TGTGCCAGCAGCTGGGATTCCAACCCCTACAATGAGCAGTTCTTC	CASSWDSNPYNEQFF
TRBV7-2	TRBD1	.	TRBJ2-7	TGTGCCAGCAGCGTAGGGACAGGGAGCTACGAGCAGTACTTC	CASSVGTGSYEQYF
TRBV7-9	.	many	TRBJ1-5	TGTGCCAGCAGCTTAGGGCAGGACCATCAGCCCCAGCATTTT	CASSLGQDHQPQHF
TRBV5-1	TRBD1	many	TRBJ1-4	TGCGCCAGCTGGACAGGGAGTCGTGGTGAAAAACTGTTTTTT	CASWTGSRGEKLFF
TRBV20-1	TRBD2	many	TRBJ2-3	TGCAGTGCATTCCGTTTGCTAGCGGGGGAGACAGATACGCAGTATTTT	CSAFRLLAGETDTQYF
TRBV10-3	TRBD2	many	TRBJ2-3	TGTGCCATCAGGTTTCAGACTAGCGGGGGCACAGATACGCAGTATTTT	CAIRFQTSGGTDTQYF
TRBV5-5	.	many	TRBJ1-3	TGTGCCAGCAGCTTCTCCCTTGGCTCTGGAAACACCATATATTTT	CASSFSLGSGNTIYF
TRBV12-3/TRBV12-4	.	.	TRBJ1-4	TGTGCCAGCAGTTTCCAGGGGTCTGAAAAACTGTTTTTT	CASSFQGSEKLFF
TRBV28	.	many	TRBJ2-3	TGTGCCAGCACAGCCTTACCCCCCCGGACGAGGGGAGATACGCAGTATTTT	CASTALPPRTRGDTQYF
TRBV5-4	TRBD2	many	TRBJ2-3	TGTGCCAGCAGCCCCTGGACTAGCGGGGGTTCAGATACGCAGTATTTT	CASSPWTSGGSDTQYF
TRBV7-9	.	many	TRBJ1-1	TGTGCCAGCAGCCAAGGCAGTCTTGGACAGTCCTATGAAGCTTTCTTT	CASSQGSLGQSYEAFF
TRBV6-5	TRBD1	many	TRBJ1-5	TGTGCCAGCAGTTACGACAGGGACAATCAGCCCCAGCATTTT	CASSYDRDNQPQHF
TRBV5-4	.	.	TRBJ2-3	TGTGCCAGCAGCTTGGAAGCGGGTAGCACAGATACGCAGTATTTT	CASSLEAGSTDTQYF
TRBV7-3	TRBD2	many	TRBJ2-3	TGTGCCAGCAGCTTAACGGGCGGGGGGGCGGATACGCAGTATTTT	CASSLTGGGADTQYF
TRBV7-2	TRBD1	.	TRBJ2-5	TGTGCCAGCAGACTTCAGGAAGGGGACAGGGCGGAGACCCAGTACTTC	CASRLQEGDRAETQYF
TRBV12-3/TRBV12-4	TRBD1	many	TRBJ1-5	TGTGCCAGCAGCCAACAGGGGATCAATCAGCCCCAGCATTTT	CASSQQGINQPQHF
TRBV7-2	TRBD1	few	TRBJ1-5	TGTGCCAGCAGCTCAAGGGGGCATAGCAATCAGCCCCAGCATTTT	CASSSRGHSNQPQHF
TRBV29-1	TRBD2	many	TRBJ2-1	TGCAGCGTTGTCCGTCGGCGGGGGGGCGTGAATGAGCAGTTCTTC	CSVVRRRGGVNEQFF
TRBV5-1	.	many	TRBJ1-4	TGCGCCAGCAGGACAGTCCCTAATGAAAAACTGTTTTTT	CASRTVPNEKLFF
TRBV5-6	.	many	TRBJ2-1	TGTGCCAGCAGCTTGACTAGCTCTGGCGGGAAGTTCTTC	CASSLTSSGGKFF
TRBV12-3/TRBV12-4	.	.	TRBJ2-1	TGTGCCAGCAGGCGGACCCGGCTAAGCAATGAGCAGTTCTTC	CASRRTRLSNEQFF
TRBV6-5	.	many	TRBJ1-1	TGTGCCAGCAGCCCGTGGGGGGAGAACACTGAAGCTTTCTTT	CASSPWGENTEAFF
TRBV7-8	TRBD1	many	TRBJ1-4	TGTGCCAGCCGGGGACAGGGCCGAGGTGAAAAACTGTTTTTT	CASRGQGRGEKLFF
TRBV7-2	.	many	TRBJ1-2	TGTGCCAGCAGCTTTGACTGGGGGGGCTACACCTTC	CASSFDWGGYTF